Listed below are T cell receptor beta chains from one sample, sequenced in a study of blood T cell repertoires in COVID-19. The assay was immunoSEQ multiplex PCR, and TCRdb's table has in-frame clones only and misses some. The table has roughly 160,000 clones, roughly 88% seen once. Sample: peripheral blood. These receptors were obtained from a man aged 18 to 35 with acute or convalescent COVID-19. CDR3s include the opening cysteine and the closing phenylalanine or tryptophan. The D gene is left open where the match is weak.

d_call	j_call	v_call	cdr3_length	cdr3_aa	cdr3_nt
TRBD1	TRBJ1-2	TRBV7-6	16	CASSLSIDRELIGYTF	TGTGCCAGCAGCTTATCAATCGACAGGGAGTTAATCGGCTACACCTTC
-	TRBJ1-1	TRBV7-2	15	CASSLEGSRNTEAFF	TGTGCCAGCAGCTTAGAGGGGTCCCGGAACACTGAAGCTTTCTTT
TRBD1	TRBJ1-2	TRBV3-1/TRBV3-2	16	CASSQHGQGGLYGYTF	TGTGCCAGCAGCCAACACGGACAGGGGGGGTTGTATGGCTACACCTTC
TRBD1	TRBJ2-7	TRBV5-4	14	CASSHRDRAYEQYF	TGTGCCAGCAGCCACCGGGACAGAGCCTACGAGCAGTACTTC
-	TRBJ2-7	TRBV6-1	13	CASSEVTALGQYF	TGTGCCAGCAGTGAAGTGACAGCGCTCGGGCAGTACTTC
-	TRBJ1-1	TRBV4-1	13	CASSLGRLTEAFF	TGCGCCAGCAGCCTCGGCAGGCTTACTGAAGCTTTCTTT
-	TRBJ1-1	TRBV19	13	CASGAGVNTEAFF	TGTGCCAGTGGGGCAGGGGTGAACACTGAAGCTTTCTTT
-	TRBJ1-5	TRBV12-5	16	CASALADKRINQPQHF	TGTGCTAGTGCCCTCGCGGACAAAAGGATTAATCAGCCCCAGCATTTT
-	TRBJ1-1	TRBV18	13	CASFSQRATEAFF	TGTGCCAGCTTCTCTCAGAGGGCTACTGAAGCTTTCTTT
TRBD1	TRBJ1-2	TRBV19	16	CASSMEVAGGSYGYTF	TGTGCCAGTAGTATGGAAGTGGCAGGGGGCAGCTATGGCTACACCTTC
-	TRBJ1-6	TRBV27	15	CASLPRGRPNSPLHF	TGTGCCAGCCTCCCCCGAGGGAGGCCAAATTCACCCCTCCACTTT